The clone carrying this TCR beta chain has only a few counts. The CDR3 totals 14 residues. Per germline, CDR1 SNHLY and CDR2 FYNNEI. V was cut by 6 bases and J by 0 bases, with 9 bases left in between. This entry belongs to a study of patients and donors after allogeneic stem cell transplantation. Via MiXCR, TCRdb re-called the RT-PCR reads, giving one row per CDR3 protein. The repertoire holds more than 850,000 distinct CDR3 sequences, about a sixth seen once, with 5% to 7.5% in the top ten. The sample was blood, either unsorted or a sorted T cell fraction (not recorded which). The genes are TRBV2 and TRBJ1-5; D is unclear. The receptor was isolated from a human donor who was either an allogeneic HSCT recipient or a stem cell or donor lymphocyte infusion donor (not recorded which). It is not recorded whose cells these are; they may come from a transplant donor. The CDR3 DNA reads as TGTGCCAGCAGCGCTCGAATTAGCAATCAGCCCCAGCATTTT. This gives the protein CASSARISNQPQHF.